Listed below are T cell receptor beta chains from one sample, sequenced in a study of T cell responses to AZD1222 COVID-19 vaccine. Data came from immunoSEQ multiplex PCR; TCRdb stores just in-frame clones and leaves some out. This sample has 250,000 to 300,000 clones, with almost 95% found just once. The sample here was peripheral blood, taken 28 days after the second AZD1222 dose. All receptors derive from an adult who received the AZD1222 COVID-19 vaccine. Each CDR3 is given with its conserved first and last residue. D genes are given only for firm matches. Some rows mark clone size as missing; the rest say once, few, many or name a class of expanded clone.

D: -; J: TRBJ1-5; V: TRBV28; size: -; DNA: TGTGCCAGCAGTCGCTTAGGGGATAGCAATCAGCCCCAGCATTTT; CDR3: CASSRLGDSNQPQHF
D: -; J: TRBJ2-7; V: TRBV18; size: -; DNA: TGTGCCAGCTCACCTAGCTCCTACGAGCAGTACTTC; CDR3: CASSPSSYEQYF
D: TRBD1; J: TRBJ1-4; V: TRBV28; size: -; DNA: TGTGCCAGCAGTCCTCCGGGACAGGGAGAAAAACTGTTTTTT; CDR3: CASSPPGQGEKLFF
D: -; J: TRBJ2-1; V: TRBV7-2; size: -; DNA: TGTGCCAGCAGCTTAGAACCACAGGGGAGGGGTGAGCAGTTCTTC; CDR3: CASSLEPQGRGEQFF
D: -; J: TRBJ1-2; V: TRBV7-2; size: -; DNA: TGTGCCAGCAGCCCGGACATAAACTATGGCTACACCTTC; CDR3: CASSPDINYGYTF
D: -; J: TRBJ1-5; V: TRBV5-1; size: -; DNA: TGCGCCAGCAGCGAAGGAGGGACTAATCAGCCCCAGCATTTT; CDR3: CASSEGGTNQPQHF
D: TRBD2; J: TRBJ2-1; V: TRBV11-2; size: -; DNA: TGTGCCAGCAGCCTCCGGACTAGCGGGTCCTACAATGAGCAGTTCTTC; CDR3: CASSLRTSGSYNEQFF
D: -; J: TRBJ1-1; V: TRBV9; size: -; DNA: TGTGCCAGCAGCGTAGGTGGGGGGAGGACTGAAGCTTTCTTT; CDR3: CASSVGGGRTEAFF
D: TRBD2; J: TRBJ2-3; V: TRBV5-1; size: -; DNA: TGCGCCAGCAGCTTGGCCCTCGGGGGGAACACAGATACGCAGTATTTT; CDR3: CASSLALGGNTDTQYF
D: -; J: TRBJ2-3; V: TRBV9; size: -; DNA: TGTGCCAGCAGCGTAAGCTGGGATGCTAGCACAGATACGCAGTATTTT; CDR3: CASSVSWDASTDTQYF
D: -; J: TRBJ2-1; V: TRBV6-5; size: -; DNA: TGTGCCAGCAGGGGGGGACGGCACACCAATGAGCAGTTCTTC; CDR3: CASRGGRHTNEQFF
D: -; J: TRBJ1-2; V: TRBV28; size: -; DNA: TGTGCCAGTCTACACCCAGGGGCCTATGGCTACACCTTC; CDR3: CASLHPGAYGYTF
D: -; J: TRBJ1-1; V: TRBV18; size: -; DNA: TGTGCCAGCTCCCGCGACCAGGGCACTGAAGCTTTCTTT; CDR3: CASSRDQGTEAFF
D: -; J: TRBJ1-2; V: TRBV28; size: -; DNA: TGTGCCAGCAGTAGGGGTTTTGGGGAATTCTATGGCTACACCTTC; CDR3: CASSRGFGEFYGYTF
D: TRBD1; J: TRBJ2-7; V: TRBV6-1; size: -; DNA: TGTGCCAGCAGTGAAAGACAGGGGGTGAACCGCTACGAGCAGTACTTC; CDR3: CASSERQGVNRYEQYF
D: TRBD1; J: TRBJ1-6; V: TRBV7-3; size: -; DNA: TGTGCCAGCAGCCAGGGACAGGGTAATTCACCCCTCCACTTT; CDR3: CASSQGQGNSPLHF
D: -; J: TRBJ1-6; V: TRBV28; size: -; DNA: TGTGCCAGCAGCGTCCCCAGGGCGATGGGGGATTCACCCCTCCACTTT; CDR3: CASSVPRAMGDSPLHF
D: -; J: TRBJ1-1; V: TRBV6-2/TRBV6-3; size: -; DNA: TGTGCCAGCAGTTACTCGAGACGGGGGGTCACTGAAGCTTTCTTT; CDR3: CASSYSRRGVTEAFF
D: -; J: TRBJ1-4; V: TRBV2; size: few; DNA: TGTGCCAGCAACCGGGACAAAAATGAAAAACTGTTTTTT; CDR3: CASNRDKNEKLFF
D: -; J: TRBJ1-1; V: TRBV25-1; size: -; DNA: TGTGCCAGCAGTGAATTGGGGGGGAACACTGAAGCTTTCTTT; CDR3: CASSELGGNTEAFF
D: -; J: TRBJ1-6; V: TRBV12-3/TRBV12-4; size: -; DNA: TGTGCCAGCAGTTTTCGGAGATCACCCCTCCACTTT; CDR3: CASSFRRSPLHF
D: -; J: TRBJ2-7; V: TRBV20-1; size: -; DNA: TGCAGTGCTAGTGAGGGAGGTAACGAGCAGTACTTC; CDR3: CSASEGGNEQYF
D: -; J: TRBJ1-5; V: TRBV28; size: -; DNA: TGTGCCAGCAGTCCGGGCCCTTTTCAGCCCCAGCATTTT; CDR3: CASSPGPFQPQHF
D: TRBD1; J: TRBJ2-2; V: TRBV5-1; size: -; DNA: TGCGCCAGCAGCTGGACAGGAGACGCGAACACCGGGGAGCTGTTTTTT; CDR3: CASSWTGDANTGELFF
D: -; J: TRBJ1-3; V: TRBV27; size: -; DNA: TGTGCCAGCAGTTTATCGCCCCTGCCGACAAACACCATATATTTT; CDR3: CASSLSPLPTNTIYF
D: -; J: TRBJ1-5; V: TRBV2; size: once; DNA: TGTGCCAGCAGTCCAGATAGCAATCAGCCCCAGCATTTT; CDR3: CASSPDSNQPQHF
D: -; J: TRBJ1-5; V: TRBV28; size: -; DNA: TGTGCCAGCAGTCCCCGAGGGGTCAATCAGCCCCAGCATTTT; CDR3: CASSPRGVNQPQHF
D: TRBD1; J: TRBJ2-7; V: TRBV7-9; size: -; DNA: TGTGCCAGCAGCTCACCCGACAGGGGGTCCTACGAGCAGTACTTC; CDR3: CASSSPDRGSYEQYF
D: -; J: TRBJ1-5; V: TRBV6-5; size: -; DNA: TGTGCCAGCAGTCCGCAGGGAGGGGGAAATCAGCCCCAGCATTTT; CDR3: CASSPQGGGNQPQHF
D: TRBD1; J: TRBJ1-2; V: TRBV28; size: -; DNA: TGTGCCAGCAGTTCCCCAGGGGGTAACTATGGCTACACCTTC; CDR3: CASSSPGGNYGYTF
D: TRBD2; J: TRBJ2-2; V: TRBV3-1/TRBV3-2; size: -; DNA: TGTGCCAGCAGCCCGCTGGGGGGGGTCGGGGAGCTGTTTTTT; CDR3: CASSPLGGVGELFF
D: -; J: TRBJ1-4; V: TRBV6-5; size: -; DNA: TGTGCCAGCAGCCGAAGAGAGGGAACTAATGAAAAACTGTTTTTT; CDR3: CASSRREGTNEKLFF
D: -; J: TRBJ2-7; V: TRBV3-1/TRBV3-2; size: once; DNA: TGTGCCAGCAGCCCTAGGACAGCGCCGTCCTACGAGCAGTACTTC; CDR3: CASSPRTAPSYEQYF
D: -; J: TRBJ1-1; V: TRBV27; size: -; DNA: TGTGCCAGCAGATGGGTCGGAGGGGACACTGAAGCTTTCTTT; CDR3: CASRWVGGDTEAFF
D: -; J: TRBJ2-1; V: TRBV4-3; size: -; DNA: TGCGCCAGCAGCCAAGACTGGGTCCCGAACAATGAGCAGTTCTTC; CDR3: CASSQDWVPNNEQFF
D: -; J: TRBJ2-3; V: TRBV24-1; size: once; DNA: TGTGCCACCAGGGGTCGTACAGATACGCAGTATTTT; CDR3: CATRGRTDTQYF
D: TRBD1; J: TRBJ2-7; V: TRBV9; size: -; DNA: TGTGCCAGCAGCGTAGCGGGGACAGGGCAGTTCTACGAGCAGTACTTC; CDR3: CASSVAGTGQFYEQYF
D: -; J: TRBJ1-4; V: TRBV9; size: -; DNA: TGTGCCAGCACACTGGGGCAGGGGAATGAAAAACTGTTTTTT; CDR3: CASTLGQGNEKLFF
D: -; J: TRBJ2-3; V: TRBV24-1; size: -; DNA: TGTGCCACCCGGGGCAACACAGATACGCAGTATTTT; CDR3: CATRGNTDTQYF
D: -; J: TRBJ2-2; V: TRBV24-1; size: -; DNA: TGTGCCACACAAAAAGAGGGAGGTTCCGGGGAGCTGTTTTTT; CDR3: CATQKEGGSGELFF
D: TRBD1; J: TRBJ2-7; V: TRBV5-1; size: -; DNA: TGCGCCAGCAGCACGGGACAGGGCTACGAGCAGTACTTC; CDR3: CASSTGQGYEQYF
D: -; J: TRBJ2-3; V: TRBV2; size: -; DNA: TGTGCCAGCCGTACTTCCGGGACCCCCCCGTATTTT; CDR3: CASRTSGTPPYF